Listed below are T cell receptor beta chains from one sample, sequenced in a study of read filtering for tumor transcriptome and immune sequencing. TCRdb fed the reads into MiXCR, producing one record per CDR3 protein. In the table there are about 57,000 distinct CDR3 sequences, 20% to 25% of which are singletons. The sample comprised a population of CD138-negative cells sorted from bone marrow. Every receptor here comes from a donor older than 35 with multiple myeloma. CDR3s include the opening cysteine and the closing phenylalanine or tryptophan. Each record gives: clone size, V gene, J gene, D gene, CDR3 DNA, CDR3 protein. The D gene is left open where the match is weak. The size entry is marked missing in some rows and otherwise reads once, few, many or a size class.

clone_size: few
v_call: TRBV3-1
j_call: TRBJ2-1
d_call: .
cdr3_nt: TGTGCCAGCAGCCAGCCGACTTTGGACAATGAGCAGTTCTTC
cdr3_aa: CASSQPTLDNEQFF

clone_size: many
v_call: TRBV28
j_call: TRBJ2-7
d_call: .
cdr3_nt: TGTGCCAGCAGAAACCTGGGTTACGAGCAGTACTTC
cdr3_aa: CASRNLGYEQYF

clone_size: many
v_call: TRBV19
j_call: TRBJ2-2
d_call: TRBD2
cdr3_nt: TGTGCCAGCGAGGGACTACCGGGGCCCGGGGAGCTGTTTTTT
cdr3_aa: CASEGLPGPGELFF

clone_size: .
v_call: TRBV12-3/TRBV12-4
j_call: TRBJ1-5
d_call: TRBD1
cdr3_nt: TGTGCCAGCAGGGGGGGACAGGGAAGTCAGCCCCAGCATTTT
cdr3_aa: CASRGGQGSQPQHF

clone_size: many
v_call: TRBV6-5
j_call: TRBJ2-1
d_call: TRBD2
cdr3_nt: TGTGCCAGCAGTGGACTAGCGGGGGACAATGAGCAGTTCTTC
cdr3_aa: CASSGLAGDNEQFF

clone_size: few
v_call: TRBV19
j_call: TRBJ2-1
d_call: .
cdr3_nt: TGTGCCAGTTTTGGTTCAGAGCAGTTCTTC
cdr3_aa: CASFGSEQFF

clone_size: many
v_call: TRBV29-1
j_call: TRBJ2-3
d_call: TRBD2
cdr3_nt: TGCAGCGTTGAATTCCAGGCGGGAGGGCCGACAGATACGCAGTATTTT
cdr3_aa: CSVEFQAGGPTDTQYF

clone_size: many
v_call: TRBV7-2
j_call: TRBJ2-5
d_call: .
cdr3_nt: TGTGCCAGCAGCTCTTACCCCGACAGAGTAGAGACCCAGTACTTC
cdr3_aa: CASSSYPDRVETQYF

clone_size: many
v_call: TRBV9
j_call: TRBJ2-3
d_call: TRBD2
cdr3_nt: TGTGCCAGCAGCGTAGACCTGGCGGGGGGGCCAGATACGCAGTATTTT
cdr3_aa: CASSVDLAGGPDTQYF

clone_size: many
v_call: TRBV7-9
j_call: TRBJ2-7
d_call: .
cdr3_nt: TGTGCCAGCAGCTCACTGTCGGTCACCGAGCAGTACTTC
cdr3_aa: CASSSLSVTEQYF